Shown below are 22 T cell receptor beta chains from a single sample sequenced in a study of T-cell memory formation after mild COVID-19. From the 5' RACE reads, TCRdb called clonotypes with MiXCR, one entry per CDR3 protein. The sample has roughly 400,000 distinct CDR3 sequences, roughly 18% seen once; the top ten hold about a fifth. Sequencing used PBMCs or a T cell subset sorted from them (not recorded which). These receptors were collected from a man between 18 and 35 years old who had mild COVID-19 (a few samples of this study predate the infection). Cell type and time point are not known.

This clonotype turned up a few times. V usage is TRBV9 and J usage is TRBJ1-4; a weak D match, TRBD1 (5 bases). The CDR3 is 12 amino acids. Trimming pared 4 bases from V and 8 bases from J, leaving 9 bases between. The germline CDR1 and CDR2 sequences are SGDLS and YYNGEE. CDR3 sequence reads: CASSTREEKLFF. Written as DNA, the CDR3 is TGTGCCAGCAGCACCAGGGAGGAAAAACTGTTTTTT.

V usage is TRBV4-1 and J usage is TRBJ2-6, with TRBD2 as a possible D gene (6 bases). The CDR3 is 13 residues long. Germline assignment: CDR1 MGHRA and CDR2 YSYEKL. The V gene lost 9 bases and the J gene lost 2 bases, with 8 bases spanning the gap. The CDR3 reads CASGGTGANVLTF. The CDR3 DNA sequence: TGCGCCAGTGGGGGGACTGGGGCCAACGTCCTGACTTTC.

At least ten counts were recorded for this clonotype. V usage is TRBV7-6 and J usage is TRBJ2-5; D is ambiguous. Germline loops: CDR1 SGHVS, CDR2 FNYEAQ. This CDR3 has 12 amino acids. V was pared by 5 bases and J by 5 bases, with 9 bases between. CDR3 loop: CASSPTGETQYF. CDR3 nucleotides: TGTGCCAGCAGCCCAACCGGGGAGACCCAGTACTTC.

This clonotype was seen a handful of times. This chain connects TRBV11-1 to TRBJ1-1; D gene unclear. V dropped 5 bases and J dropped 3 bases, with 10 bases sitting between them. Germline loops: CDR1 SGHAT, CDR2 FQDESV (reference sequence). The CDR3 length is 13 residues. The CDR3 loop reads CASSEEGDTEAFF. The CDR3 coding sequence is TGTGCCAGCAGCGAGGAGGGTGACACTGAAGCTTTCTTT.

The gene calls are TRBV5-1 and TRBJ2-6, with 9 bases matching TRBD1. Germline V gene data show CDR1 as SGHRS and CDR2 as YFSETQ. V dropped 4 bases and J dropped 10; count of bases not matched to a gene: 6. The CDR3 extends over 14 amino acids. CDR3 bases: TGCGCCAGCAGCCTTCTGGGACAGGGTAACGTCCTGACTTTC. Encoded protein: CASSLLGQGNVLTF.

Regarding this clonotype: The junction shows a germline mismatch at one end, possibly a read error. This chain uses TRBV6-2 or TRBV6-3 with TRBJ2-1; no clear D gene. CDR1 and CDR2 from the germline V gene are MNHEY and SVGEGT. This CDR3 is 13 amino acids long. The DNA of the CDR3 is TGTGCCAGCAGTTACTCGAAAAGGCAGAGAGTTGTCTTC. Translation gives CASSYSKRQRVVF.

This clonotype was seen a handful of times. The gene calls are TRBV10-1 and TRBJ2-1, with 14 nucleotides matching TRBD2. The CDR3 contains 15 residues. The V gene's germline CDR1 is WNHNN and CDR2 SYGVQD (reference sequence). V shed 0 bases, J shed 12 bases, and the junction held 4 bases outside the gene matches. CDR3 residues: CASSESGLAGVRQFF. The CDR3 region has the DNA TGCGCCAGCAGTGAGTCGGGACTAGCGGGGGTACGGCAGTTCTTC.

The J gene is TRBJ1-4, the V gene TRBV5-1; D remains unclear. Per germline, CDR1 SGHRS and CDR2 YFSETQ. Trimming left V 4 bases short and J 0 bases short, with 7 bases between. The CDR3 has 14 amino acids. The CDR3 coding sequence is TGCGCCAGCAGCGCCAGTACAACTAATGAAAAACTGTTTTTT. Translated, it gives CASSASTTNEKLFF.

This clonotype has only one observation. The V and J genes are TRBV5-6 and TRBJ1-4; 8 nucleotides agree with TRBD1. From germline, CDR1 is SGHDT and CDR2 YYEEEE. The CDR3 consists of 14 residues. V dropped 5 bases and J dropped 3; count of bases not matched to a gene: 3. The CDR3 reads CASRRTGPNEKLFF. DNA of the CDR3: TGTGCCAGCAGACGGACAGGGCCTAATGAAAAACTGTTTTTT.

This clonotype was observed at least ten times. V usage is TRBV5-1 and J usage is TRBJ1-2; 8 nucleotides line up with TRBD1. The CDR3 covers 13 residues. V was pared by 3 bases and J by 2 bases, with 0 bases of the junction left unmatched. CDR1 and CDR2 (germline): SGHRS, YFSETQ. The CDR3 nucleotides are TGCGCCAGCAGCTCAGGGGGCAACTATGGCTACACCTTC. Translation: CASSSGGNYGYTF.

The chain carries TRBV27 and TRBJ1-1; D is ambiguous. V dropped 5 bases and J dropped 8 bases, with 18 bases sitting between them. CDR3 length equals 14 residues. Germline loops: CDR1 MNHEY, CDR2 SMNVEV (reference sequence). CDR3 DNA: TGTGCCAGCAGTGCGGCCATGCCGGGCACGGAAGCTTTCTTT. This translates into CASSAAMPGTEAFF.

This clonotype was recorded once. This chain links TRBV20-1 with TRBJ2-7; D is possibly TRBD2 (6 bases). Germline values: CDR1 DFQATT, CDR2 SNEGSKA (reference sequence). Trimming took 2 bases from V and 3 from J, leaving 11 bases between them. The CDR3 contains 13 residues. CDR3 DNA: TGCAGTGCTAGACCGGGGGTTGACTACGAGCAGTACTTC. This translates into CSARPGVDYEQYF.

This clonotype occurred a few times. V gene TRBV29-1 combines with J gene TRBJ1-5, with D possibly being TRBD1 (6 bases). Germline loops: CDR1 SQVTM, CDR2 ANQGSEA. The CDR3 is 13 residues long. V lost 7 bases and J lost 5, with 15 bases in between. CDR3 in DNA: TGCAGCGCCCGGGGGGCAGGAGATCAGCCCCAGCATTTT. Protein sequence: CSARGAGDQPQHF.

This clonotype has a handful of counts. This sequence joins TRBV7-2 and TRBJ2-5, with TRBD2 matching over 9 bases. The J segment lost 4 bases and the V segment lost 5 bases, leaving 8 bases of the junction unmatched. The V gene's germline CDR1 is SGHTA and CDR2 FQGNSA. The CDR3 has 15 residues. The CDR3 loop reads CASSASGGTGETQYF. The CDR3 DNA sequence: TGTGCCAGCAGCGCGAGCGGGGGGACCGGAGAGACCCAGTACTTC.

This sequence joins TRBV4-3 and TRBJ1-1; D not certain. CDR1 LGHNA and CDR2 YSLEER come from the germline V gene. V dropped 0 bases and J dropped 3 bases, with 11 bases sitting between them. This CDR3 has 15 residues. DNA of the CDR3: TGCGCCAGCAGCCAAGACGCTGGGGTCGACACTGAAGCTTTCTTT. Its protein product is CASSQDAGVDTEAFF.

This clonotype was detected only a few times. The chain uses TRBV29-1 and TRBJ2-3; no firm D call. V gave up 4 bases and J gave up 2 bases, with 10 bases separating them. The CDR3 is 13 amino acids. Germline V gene lookup returns CDR1 SQVTM and CDR2 ANQGSEA. The CDR3: CSVAGFTTDTQYF. The DNA of the CDR3 is TGCAGCGTTGCTGGGTTTACCACAGATACGCAGTATTTT.

The chain links TRBV4-1 to TRBJ2-2; a weak D match, TRBD2 (6 bases). The CDR3 runs to 15 residues. Trimming took off 6 bases at V and 6 bases at J, with 17 bases between the two ends. CDR1 and CDR2 from the germline V gene are MGHRA and YSYEKL. CDR3 bases: TGCGCCAGCAGTCAATCCGGGACTCCGGCCGGGGAGCTGTTTTTT. This translates into CASSQSGTPAGELFF.

This clonotype came up many times. V usage is TRBV7-9 and J usage is TRBJ1-2; possibly TRBD1 for D (6 bases). This CDR3 comprises 13 residues. V lost 10 bases and J 0 bases, leaving 12 bases between the germline ends. CDR1 and CDR2 (germline): SEHNR, FQNEAQ (reference sequence). The CDR3 bases are TGTGCCACCCAGGGGCCCCCTAACTATGGCTACACCTTC. Its translation is CATQGPPNYGYTF.

This clonotype was observed a few times. The chain employs TRBV11-1 and TRBJ2-5; 13 bases are shared with TRBD2. The CDR3 runs to 17 residues. The J segment lost 1 base and the V segment lost 2 bases, leaving 4 bases of the junction unmatched. Germline CDR1 is SGHAT and CDR2 is FQDESV (reference sequence). In nucleotides, the CDR3 is TGTGCCAGCAGCTTAATGCGGACTAGCGGGGGCCAAGAGACCCAGTACTTC. Its protein product is CASSLMRTSGGQETQYF.

This clonotype has just a few counts. This chain uses TRBV12-3 or TRBV12-4 with TRBJ2-2, with D possibly TRBD1 on 6 matching bases. This CDR3 is built from 15 residues. Trimming took 3 bases from V and 4 from J, leaving 12 bases between them. CDR3 nucleotides: TGTGCCAGCAGTTTTCTGGGGGCTGGCACCGGGGAGCTGTTTTTT. Translation gives CASSFLGAGTGELFF.

The V and J genes are TRBV12-3 or TRBV12-4 and TRBJ2-2; tentatively, D is TRBD2 (5 bases). The V end lost 6 bases, the J end lost 1 base, and 12 bases lay between the germline ends. This CDR3 has 15 amino acids. The CDR3 loop is CASRTTTRNTGELFF. CDR3 DNA: TGTGCCAGCAGGACGACTACCAGGAACACCGGGGAGCTGTTTTTT.

This chain joins TRBV4-2 and TRBJ2-3; possibly TRBD2 for D (6 bases). V gave up 0 bases and J gave up 11 bases, with 15 bases separating them. The CDR3 length is 14 residues. Germline CDR1 reads LGHNA; CDR2 reads YNFKEQ. The CDR3 protein is CASSQDGSAVRQYF. The CDR3 nucleotides are TGTGCCAGCAGCCAAGACGGGAGCGCCGTGAGGCAGTATTTT.